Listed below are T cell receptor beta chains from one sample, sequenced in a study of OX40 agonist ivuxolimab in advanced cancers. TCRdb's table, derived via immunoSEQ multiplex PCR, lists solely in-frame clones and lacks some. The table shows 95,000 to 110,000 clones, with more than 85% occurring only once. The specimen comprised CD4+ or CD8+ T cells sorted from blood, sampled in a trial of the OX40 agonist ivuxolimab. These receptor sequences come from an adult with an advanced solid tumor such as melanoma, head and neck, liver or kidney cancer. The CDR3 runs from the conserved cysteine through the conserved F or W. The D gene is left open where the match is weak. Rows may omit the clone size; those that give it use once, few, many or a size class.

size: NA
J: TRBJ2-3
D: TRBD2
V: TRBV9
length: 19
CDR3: CASSVEFRGSGRTTDTQYF
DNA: TGTGCCAGCAGCGTAGAATTCCGTGGTAGCGGGAGGACCACAGATACGCAGTATTTT

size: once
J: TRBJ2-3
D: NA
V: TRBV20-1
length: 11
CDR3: CSFSRTDTQYF
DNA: TGCAGTTTTAGCCGCACAGATACGCAGTATTTT

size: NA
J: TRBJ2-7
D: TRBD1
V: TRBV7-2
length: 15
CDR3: CASSLRQGVRDEQYF
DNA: TGTGCCAGCAGCCTAAGACAGGGGGTGAGGGACGAGCAGTACTTC

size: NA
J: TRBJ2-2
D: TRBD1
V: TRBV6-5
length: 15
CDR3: CASRPGQGDTGELFF
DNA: TGTGCCAGCAGACCGGGACAGGGTGACACCGGGGAGCTGTTTTTT

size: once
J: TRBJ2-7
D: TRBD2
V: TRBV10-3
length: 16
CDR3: CAISDRTSGRMYEQYF
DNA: TGTGCCATCAGTGACAGGACTAGCGGGAGGATGTACGAGCAGTACTTC

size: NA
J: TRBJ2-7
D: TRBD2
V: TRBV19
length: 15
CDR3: CASRAGTSTNYEQYF
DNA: TGTGCCAGTAGAGCCGGGACTAGTACAAACTACGAGCAGTACTTC

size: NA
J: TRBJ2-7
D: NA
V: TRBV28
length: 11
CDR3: CAFGRGYEQYF
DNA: TGTGCCTTCGGAAGGGGTTACGAGCAGTACTTC

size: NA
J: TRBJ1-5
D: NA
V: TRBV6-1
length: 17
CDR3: CASSEREGTISNQPQHF
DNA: TGTGCCAGCAGTGAGAGGGAGGGGACCATTAGCAATCAGCCCCAGCATTTT

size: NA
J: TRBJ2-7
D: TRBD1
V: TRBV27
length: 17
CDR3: CASSPRGVGTGSYEQYF
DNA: TGTGCCAGCAGTCCCCGTGGGGTTGGGACAGGGTCCTACGAGCAGTACTTC

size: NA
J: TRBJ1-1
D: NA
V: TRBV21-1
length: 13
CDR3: CARGGHPFCEAFF
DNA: TGTGCCAGGGGGGGACACCCCTTTTGTGAAGCTTTCTTT

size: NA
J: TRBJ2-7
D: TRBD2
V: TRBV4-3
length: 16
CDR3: CASSQQWGEGKDEQYF
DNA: TGCGCCAGCAGCCAACAATGGGGGGAGGGGAAGGACGAGCAGTACTTC